The entry that follows covers one T cell receptor beta chain sequence. The sample belongs to a study of blood T cell repertoires in COVID-19. Study in general: Samples representing acute and convalescent COVID-19 were sourced from the United States, Italy and Spain.

The germline V gene has CDR1 MDHEN and CDR2 SYDVKM. This CDR3 region has 14 residues. The trim removed 4 bases at V and 8 bases at J, leaving 10 bases unmatched. TCRdb's table, derived via immunoSEQ multiplex PCR, lists solely in-frame clones and lacks some. Of 180,000 or so clones detected, approximately 85% appear once; the ten largest clones hold approximately 8%. The chain joins TRBV28 to TRBJ1-2; 7 nucleotides line up with TRBD1. Sequencing was done on a sample of peripheral blood. This TCR was recovered from a woman aged 55 to 70 with acute or convalescent COVID-19. The CDR3 spells CASSSGQPPWGYTF. For the CDR3, the DNA is TGTGCCAGCAGTTCGGGACAGCCTCCGTGGGGCTACACCTTC.